This T cell receptor (beta chain) was sequenced for a study of shared clonotypes between healthy human individuals (TCRdb year 2020). The study in broad terms: A couple of women and three men aged 18 to 49 years were included in the cohort. Blood TCR repertoires of 5 or 6 healthy adults were deeply sequenced to estimate repertoire size and the extent of clonotype sharing between individuals. Libraries were prepared and TCR repertoires were sequenced by different laboratories using diverse techniques, in order to increase sequencing depth and limit assay-specific biases. Leukapheresis yielded between about 0.85 and 9.5 billion PBMCs per donor. For each donor, CD4 naive and CD4 memory were each given three plates, CD8 naive was given two plates, and CD8 memory was given one plate. General study outcomes and caveats: Compared with non-shared clonotypes, the clonotypes found in all four sorted-subset donors had higher generation probabilities. Even with the large sequencing depth, rarefaction of the sorted-subset datasets indicated that sequencing was incomplete. Naive subsets generally had larger estimated clonotype richness than memory subsets. Pairwise subsampling indicated that sequencing depth was expected to affect the degree of clonotype sharing among donors. Because the study included a small number of donors, the genetic and exposure-history diversity represented was limited. Across a handful of donors, approximately 5% of naive CD4, 3.5% of naive CD8, 2.3% of memory CD4, and 0.4% to 0.45% of memory CD8 clonotypes were shared. Sampling was limited to blood, and TCR repertoires in tissue likely differ from TCR repertoires in blood.

Via the germline V gene, CDR1 is SGHRS and CDR2 YFSETQ. The CDR3 has 16 amino acids, counting the end cysteine and phenylalanine. Left in the record is the CDR3 DNA by itself, 48 bases read in frame from the first base. V was cut back by 4 bases and J by 0 bases, leaving a gap of 13 bases between them. Using the deep immunoSEQ assay, multiplex PCR amplified TCR CDR3 regions from genomic DNA. Extracted genomic DNA from each cell subset was spread evenly across all wells of several immunoSEQ 96-well plates, with each plate serving as a replicate. Each replicate PCR for sorted subsets received about 220 ng genomic DNA, equal to tens of thousands of T cell genomes. The purified libraries were quantified using a Qubit 3.0 fluorometer, sized with a Bioanalyzer 2100, and then quantified again using the KAPA Library Quantification kit. Every immunoSEQ 96-well plate was sequenced on a separate single-read 150-cycle Illumina NextSeq 550 flow cell. The published analysis was carried out like this. Because only junctional sequences without quality scores were contained in the immunoSEQ output, filtering matching that applied to full-length reads could not be performed. To assign V/J genes and CDR3, sequences were annotated against IMGT germline references using PyIR, a Python wrapper for IgBLAST v1.9. Any read was removed if the V/J assignment was weak (E-value above 1e-6), the CDR3 was missing, or the read contained stop codons, out-of-frame junctions, or ambiguous translated residues. V3J clonotypes were defined as sequences sharing the same inferred V gene, J gene, and CDR3 amino acid sequence. Percentage overlap between repertoires was calculated by dividing the number of shared unique clonotypes by the size of the smaller repertoire. Richness of each repertoire was evaluated using RTK rarefaction, the Chao1 estimator, and Recon v2.1 estimates of unobserved clonotypes. Generation probabilities were computed with OLGA for all TCRbeta clonotypes obtained by the gDNA method from several donors. The immuneACCESS repertoire file appears here via TCRdb, limited to in-frame rearrangements. These files lack a portion of the clones; in checked studies, under half of the deficit traces to unresolved V genes, and the cause of the others is not known. That table furnishes V, J and clone size, whereas the DNA furnished D and trimming. The sample profile shows some 2,400,000 clones; under 97% of them were found once. Together, the top ten hold over 0.1% of the sample.

A remark on this clone: Its antigen is not yet known. Base qualities are missing; no much larger clone stands one base away.

The donors were healthy, HIV-negative adults who had no recently reported acute infections or vaccinations. Every donor was a Caucasian adult residing in Nashville, Tennessee, USA. CD4+ T cells were enriched by magnetic negative selection, after which naive cells were positively selected on CD45RA and the negative fraction was taken as the memory subset. Blood was obtained by leukapheresis, after which PBMCs were separated by Ficoll-Histopaque density gradient centrifugation and cryopreserved in liquid nitrogen vapor phase. Analytical flow cytometry was used to check the purity and quantity of every magnetically sorted T cell population. Each sorted fraction had its genomic DNA isolated and then quantified by UV absorbance on a Nanodrop 2000c.

The sequencing input was naive CD4+ T cells sorted from blood. The cell subset or site label here, explained by the study, means: CD45RA+ positively selected. The sequence is built from TRBV5-1 and TRBJ2-2; no D gene can be assigned with confidence. This clonotype was sampled from a man younger than 30 in good health. Here is the DNA: TGCGCCAGCAGCCTTAGGACGGCTACGAACACCGGGGAGCTGTTTTTT. Its protein reads: CASSLRTATNTGELFF.